The T cell receptor (beta chain) described here comes from a study of blood T cell repertoires in COVID-19. Study as a whole: COVID-19 samples collected from the United States, Italy and Spain covered acute and convalescent phases. From T cells, B-cell-depleted T cells, or PBMCs came the material, which was cDNA or gDNA.

Per the original data handling: Amplification with reference gene primers provided the estimates of nucleated cell counts. Some clones are missing from TCRdb's copy, which holds only in-frame ones; the method was immunoSEQ multiplex PCR. The D gene and trimming were derived from the DNA, and the V and J assignments and clone size from that table. The table lists roughly 320,000 clones, more than 85% of them singletons, with 1% to 1.5% in the top ten. Germline CDR1 MNHEY, CDR2 SVGEGT. V lost 0 bases, J lost 3 bases, and 9 bases lay in between. This CDR3 is 15 amino acids long. The J gene is TRBJ1-5, the V gene TRBV6-2 or TRBV6-3; D is undetermined. The clonotype was recovered from a man aged 65 to 85 with acute or convalescent COVID-19. The sequencing input was peripheral blood. CDR3 DNA: TGTGCCAGCAGTTACTCGGGTGGGCCCAATCAGCCCCAGCATTTT. Translating it yields CASSYSGGPNQPQHF.